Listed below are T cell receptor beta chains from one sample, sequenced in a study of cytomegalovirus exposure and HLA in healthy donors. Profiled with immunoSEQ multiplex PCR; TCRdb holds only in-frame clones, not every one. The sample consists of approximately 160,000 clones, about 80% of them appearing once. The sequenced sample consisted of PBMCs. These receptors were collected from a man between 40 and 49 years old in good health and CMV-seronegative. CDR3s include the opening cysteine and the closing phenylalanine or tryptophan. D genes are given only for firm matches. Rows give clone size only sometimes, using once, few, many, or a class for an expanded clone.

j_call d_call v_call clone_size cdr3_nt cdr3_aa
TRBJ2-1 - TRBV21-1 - TGTGCCAGCAGCGCGGGGGGGTTATACAATGAGCAGTTCTTC CASSAGGLYNEQFF
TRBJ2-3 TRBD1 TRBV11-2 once TGTGCCAGCAGCCCTAGAGGGGGCCCAGATACGCAGTATTTT CASSPRGGPDTQYF
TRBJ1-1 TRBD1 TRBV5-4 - TGTGCCAGCAGTTGGGGACAGGGGAACACTGAAGCTTTCTTT CASSWGQGNTEAFF
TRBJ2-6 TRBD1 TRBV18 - TGTGCCAGCTCACCGGACAGGGGATTCTCTGGGGCCAACGTCCTGACTTTC CASSPDRGFSGANVLTF
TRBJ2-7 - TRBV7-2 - TGTGCCAGCAGCTTAGCGGGTAGCGGTAGGGACGAGCAGTACTTC CASSLAGSGRDEQYF
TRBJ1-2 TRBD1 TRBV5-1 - TGCGCCAGCAGCCGACCAGGGGGCCCTATTAACTATGGCTACACCTTC CASSRPGGPINYGYTF
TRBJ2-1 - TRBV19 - TGTGCCAGTAGTATCGGGGGTGGAAGTGAGCAGTTCTTC CASSIGGGSEQFF
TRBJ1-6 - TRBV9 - TGTGCCAGCAGCGGCTATGGGGCATATAATTCACCCCTCCACTTT CASSGYGAYNSPLHF
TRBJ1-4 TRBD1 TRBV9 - TGTGCCAGCAGCCCAAATGGACAGGGGAAACTGTTTTTT CASSPNGQGKLFF
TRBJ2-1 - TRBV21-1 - TGTGCCAGCACCAACCAACTAGCGATGCACAATGAGCAGTTCTTC CASTNQLAMHNEQFF
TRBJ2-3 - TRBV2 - TGTGCCAGCTTGGCAACGACTAGCACAGATACGCAGTATTTT CASLATTSTDTQYF
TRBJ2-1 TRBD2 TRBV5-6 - TGTGCCAGCCAGGGGAGGCGGGAGGGTTACAATGAGCAGTTCTTC CASQGRREGYNEQFF
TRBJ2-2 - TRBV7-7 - TGTGCCAGCAGCCCGAAGACAGACACCGGGGAGCTGTTTTTT CASSPKTDTGELFF
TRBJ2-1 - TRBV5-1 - TGCGCCAGCAGCTTGGGCGGGGTACACAATGAGCAGTTCTTC CASSLGGVHNEQFF
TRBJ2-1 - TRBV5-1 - TGCGCCAGCAGCTTGGACGGGAGCCTGAGCTACAATGAGCAGTTCTTC CASSLDGSLSYNEQFF
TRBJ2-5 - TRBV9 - TGTGCCAGCAGCGTAGGTGGGGCAGGGGATCAAGAGACCCAGTACTTC CASSVGGAGDQETQYF
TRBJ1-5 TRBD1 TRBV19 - TGTGCCAGTAGTATAAGGACAGGGCGGATTAATAGCAATCAGCCCCAGCATTTT CASSIRTGRINSNQPQHF
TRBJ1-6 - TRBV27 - TGTGCCAGCAGTTTACGGGTCCCCTCTCATTCACCCCTCCACTTT CASSLRVPSHSPLHF
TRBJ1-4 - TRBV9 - TGTGCCAGCAGCGTATGGAGGAGTAATGAAAAACTGTTTTTT CASSVWRSNEKLFF
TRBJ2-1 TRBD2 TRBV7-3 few TGTGCCAGCAGCCGCGCTAGCGGGACGTACAATGAGCAGTTCTTC CASSRASGTYNEQFF
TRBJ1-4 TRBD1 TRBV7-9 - TGTGCCAGCAGCTTGGTCCAGGGGGCGGGAAAACTGTTTTTT CASSLVQGAGKLFF
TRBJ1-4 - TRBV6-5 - TGTGCCAGCAGTTACTCGACCAGGGATAGTGAAAAACTGTTTTTT CASSYSTRDSEKLFF
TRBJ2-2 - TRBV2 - TGTGCCAGCAGTGAAGCGCTCTATACCGGGGAGCTGTTTTTT CASSEALYTGELFF
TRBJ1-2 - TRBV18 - TGTGCCAGCTCAACGACCGGGACACGGCACTATGGCTACACCTTC CASSTTGTRHYGYTF
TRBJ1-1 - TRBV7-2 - TGTGCCAGCAGCTCCCCCGGGGGTACCGTTAACACTGAAGCTTTCTTT CASSSPGGTVNTEAFF
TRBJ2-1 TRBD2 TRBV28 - TGTGCCAGCAGTTTATGGGGGAGGGCGGGCAATGAGCAGTTCTTC CASSLWGRAGNEQFF
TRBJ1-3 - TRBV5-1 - TGCGCCAGCAGTCACAACTCTGGAAACACCATATATTTT CASSHNSGNTIYF
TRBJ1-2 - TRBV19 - TGTGCCAGTAGTATAAGCCAGCTAGCTAACTATGGCTACACCTTC CASSISQLANYGYTF
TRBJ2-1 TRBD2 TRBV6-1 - TGTGCCAGCAGTGAAGTCGGGCTAGCGGGAGTTGGAAACAATGAGCAGTTCTTC CASSEVGLAGVGNNEQFF
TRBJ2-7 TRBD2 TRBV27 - TGTGCCAGCAGTCCGGGACTAGCGGGAGGATCTGGCTACGAGCAGTACTTC CASSPGLAGGSGYEQYF
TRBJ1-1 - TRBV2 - TGTGCCAGCAACCGTTACCGAGGGAACACTGAAGCTTTCTTT CASNRYRGNTEAFF
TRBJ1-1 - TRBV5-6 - TGTGCCAGCAGCTTGTTCAAGGGGGAGGGAGCCACTGAAGCTTTCTTT CASSLFKGEGATEAFF
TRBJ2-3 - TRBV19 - TGTGCCAGTAGTAAGGGGCTTATTAGCACAGATACGCAGTATTTT CASSKGLISTDTQYF
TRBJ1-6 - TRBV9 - TGTGCCAGCAGCGGGGGAGGGGGGAACGATAATTCACCCCTCCACTTT CASSGGGGNDNSPLHF
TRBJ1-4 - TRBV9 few TGTGCCAGCGCGAGGACAGCAATTAATGAAAAACTGTTTTTT CASARTAINEKLFF
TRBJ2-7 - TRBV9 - TGTGCCAGCAGCCTAAGTCCCAGGGAAAACTCCTACGAGCAGTACTTC CASSLSPRENSYEQYF
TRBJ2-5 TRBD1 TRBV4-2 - TGTGCCAGCAGCCATGTGACAGGGGGTGAGCAAGAGACCCAGTACTTC CASSHVTGGEQETQYF
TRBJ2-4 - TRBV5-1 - TGCGCCAGCAGCTTGTTTGGACAGAAAAACAGTCAGTACTTC CASSLFGQKNSQYF
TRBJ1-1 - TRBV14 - TGTGCCAGCAGCCTTACCGTGGGGACAGAAGCTTTCTTT CASSLTVGTEAFF
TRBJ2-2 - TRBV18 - TGTGCCAGCTCACCACTCGCGGGTGACACCGGGGAGCTGTTTTTT CASSPLAGDTGELFF
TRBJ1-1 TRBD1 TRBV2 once TGTGCCAGCAATACAGGGGGAATGAACACTGAAGCTTTCTTT CASNTGGMNTEAFF
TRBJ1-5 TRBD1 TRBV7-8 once TGTGCCAGCAGCCCGGGACAGTTTATTGATCAGCCCCAGCATTTT CASSPGQFIDQPQHF
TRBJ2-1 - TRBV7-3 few TGTGCCAGCAGCCCCCAGGGGAATGAGCAGTTCTTC CASSPQGNEQFF
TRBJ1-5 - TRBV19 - TGTGCCTCCAGGGCGGGGAACCAGCCCCAGCATTTT CASRAGNQPQHF
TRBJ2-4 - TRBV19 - TGTGCCAGTAGTATAGGGAGGAGGCTAGCCAAAAACATTCAGTACTTC CASSIGRRLAKNIQYF
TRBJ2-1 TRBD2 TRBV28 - TGTGCCAGCAGTTTAAGGAAAACCTATAGCGGGAGTGAATATGAGCAGTTCTTC CASSLRKTYSGSEYEQFF
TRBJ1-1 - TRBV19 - TGTGCCAGTAGTATAGGTCCTAGCATGAACACTGAAGCTTTCTTT CASSIGPSMNTEAFF
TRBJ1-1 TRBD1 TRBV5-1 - TGCGCCAGCAGCTTGGGAGACAGGGGAATGAACACTGAAGCTTTCTTT CASSLGDRGMNTEAFF
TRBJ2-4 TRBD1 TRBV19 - TGTGCCAGTAGTCGGGACAGGGTGGCTTGGAAGGACTTC CASSRDRVAWKDF
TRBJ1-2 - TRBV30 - TGTGCCTCGTCACGACAGGCAAACTATGGCTACACCTTC CASSRQANYGYTF